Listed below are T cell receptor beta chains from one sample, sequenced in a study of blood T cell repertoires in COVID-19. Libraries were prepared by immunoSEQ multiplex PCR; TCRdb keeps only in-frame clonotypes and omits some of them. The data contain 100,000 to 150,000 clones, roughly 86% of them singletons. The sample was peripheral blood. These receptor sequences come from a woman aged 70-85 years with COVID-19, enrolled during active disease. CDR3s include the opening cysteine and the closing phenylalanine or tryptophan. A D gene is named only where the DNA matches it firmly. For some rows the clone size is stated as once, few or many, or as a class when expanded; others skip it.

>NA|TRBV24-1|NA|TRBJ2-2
CATLPGDNSNTGELFF
TGTGCCACCCTCCCTGGTGACAATTCGAACACCGGGGAGCTGTTTTTT
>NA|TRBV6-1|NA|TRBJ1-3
CASSDGGPGNTIYF
TGTGCCAGCAGTGATGGGGGCCCTGGAAACACCATATATTTT
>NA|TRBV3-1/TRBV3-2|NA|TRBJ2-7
CASSPTNPHEQYF
TGTGCCAGCAGCCCAACTAACCCCCACGAGCAGTACTTC
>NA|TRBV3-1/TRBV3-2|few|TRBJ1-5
CASSQDLEGMDQPQHF
TGTGCCAGCAGCCAAGATTTGGAGGGGATGGATCAGCCCCAGCATTTT
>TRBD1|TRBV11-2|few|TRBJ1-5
CASSPDRDQPQHF
TGTGCCAGCAGCCCTGACAGGGACCAGCCCCAGCATTTT
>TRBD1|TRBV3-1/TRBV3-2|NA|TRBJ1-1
CASSRGTGGRGANTEAFF
TGTGCCAGCAGCCGAGGGACAGGGGGCAGAGGGGCGAACACTGAAGCTTTCTTT
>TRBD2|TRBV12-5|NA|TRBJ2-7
CASGLFLGGGLAGKQYF
TGTGCTAGTGGTTTGTTCTTGGGTGGAGGACTAGCGGGGAAGCAGTACTTC
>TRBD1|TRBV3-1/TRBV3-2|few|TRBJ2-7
CASSRYRDSYEQYF
TGTGCCAGCAGCCGATACCGGGACAGCTACGAGCAGTACTTC
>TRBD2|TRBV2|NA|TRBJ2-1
CASRYLAGGTYNEQFF
TGTGCCAGCAGATATTTAGCGGGGGGGACCTACAATGAGCAGTTCTTC
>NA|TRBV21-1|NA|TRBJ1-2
CASSKAARQGSYGYTF
TGTGCCAGCAGCAAAGCCGCCAGACAGGGAAGCTATGGCTACACCTTC
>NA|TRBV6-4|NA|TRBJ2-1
CASSDSGSRGGYNEQFF
TGTGCCAGCAGTGATTCGGGCAGTAGGGGGGGTTACAATGAGCAGTTCTTC
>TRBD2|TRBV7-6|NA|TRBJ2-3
CASSFEGLSGDTQYF
TGTGCCAGCAGCTTTGAGGGTCTTAGCGGGGATACGCAGTATTTT
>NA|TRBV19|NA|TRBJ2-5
CASSIAFFEETQYF
TGTGCCAGTAGTATAGCGTTCTTTGAAGAGACCCAGTACTTC
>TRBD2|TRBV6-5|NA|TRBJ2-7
CASSRPSGGAHEQYF
TGTGCCAGCAGTCGCCCTAGCGGGGGGGCACACGAGCAGTACTTC
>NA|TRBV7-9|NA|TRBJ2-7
CASSLDKGVGTYEQYF
TGTGCCAGCAGCTTAGATAAAGGAGTCGGAACCTACGAGCAGTACTTC
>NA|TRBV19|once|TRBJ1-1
CASSPITGRNTEAFF
TGTGCCAGTAGTCCAATTACAGGAAGGAACACTGAAGCTTTCTTT
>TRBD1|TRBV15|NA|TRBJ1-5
CATSRDPGQGDQPQHF
TGTGCCACCAGCAGAGATCCGGGACAGGGGGATCAGCCCCAGCATTTT
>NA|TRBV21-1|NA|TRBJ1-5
CASSKGHRGRIQPQHF
TGTGCCAGCAGCAAAGGCCACAGGGGGCGGATTCAGCCCCAGCATTTT
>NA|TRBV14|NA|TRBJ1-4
CASSRYQGYGEKLFF
TGTGCCAGCAGCCGATATCAGGGGTATGGGGAAAAACTGTTTTTT
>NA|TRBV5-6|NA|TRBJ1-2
CASSLNQGFLYGYTF
TGTGCCAGCAGCTTGAATCAGGGGTTCCTCTATGGCTACACCTTC
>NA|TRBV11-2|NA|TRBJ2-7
CASSSSRGYGEQYF
TGTGCCAGCAGCTCCTCAAGGGGGTACGGCGAGCAGTACTTC
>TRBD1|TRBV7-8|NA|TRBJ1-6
CASSLVRTGNSPLHF
TGTGCCAGCAGCTTAGTTCGGACAGGGAATTCACCCCTCCACTTT